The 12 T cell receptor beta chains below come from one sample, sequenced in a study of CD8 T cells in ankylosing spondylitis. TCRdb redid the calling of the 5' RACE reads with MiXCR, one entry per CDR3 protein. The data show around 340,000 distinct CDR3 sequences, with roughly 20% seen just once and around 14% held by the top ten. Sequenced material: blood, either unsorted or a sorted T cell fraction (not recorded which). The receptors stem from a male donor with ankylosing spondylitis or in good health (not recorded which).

CDR3 sequence: CASYASLVGPLHF. DNA for the CDR3: TGTGCCAGTTATGCCAGCTTGGTGGGACCCCTCCACTTT. The V call is TRBV21-1, the J call TRBJ1-6. TRBV21-1 is termed a pseudogene. The CDR3 is made up of 13 amino acids.

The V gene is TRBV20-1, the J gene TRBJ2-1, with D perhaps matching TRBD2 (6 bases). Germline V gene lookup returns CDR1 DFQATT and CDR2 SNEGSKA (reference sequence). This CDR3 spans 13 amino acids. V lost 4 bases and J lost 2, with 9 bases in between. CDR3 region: CSANERAYNEQFF. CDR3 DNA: TGCAGTGCTAATGAGCGGGCCTACAATGAGCAGTTCTTC.

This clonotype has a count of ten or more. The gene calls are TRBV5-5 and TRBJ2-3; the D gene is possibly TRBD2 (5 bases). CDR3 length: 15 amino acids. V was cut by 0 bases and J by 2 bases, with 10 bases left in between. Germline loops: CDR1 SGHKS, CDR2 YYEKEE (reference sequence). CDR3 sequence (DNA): TGTGCCAGCAGCTTGGTTCCAGCGGACACAGATACGCAGTATTTT. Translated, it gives CASSLVPADTDTQYF.

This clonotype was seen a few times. CDR3 nucleotide sequence: TGTGCCAGCAGCCCCGAGGTTGCAGATACGCAGTATTTT. It codes for CASSPEVADTQYF. The chain uses TRBV7-9 and TRBJ2-3; D is undetermined. Germline V gene sequence: CDR1 SEHNR, CDR2 FQNEAQ (reference sequence). Trimming left V 5 bases short and J 4 bases short, with 10 bases between. This CDR3 spans 13 amino acids.

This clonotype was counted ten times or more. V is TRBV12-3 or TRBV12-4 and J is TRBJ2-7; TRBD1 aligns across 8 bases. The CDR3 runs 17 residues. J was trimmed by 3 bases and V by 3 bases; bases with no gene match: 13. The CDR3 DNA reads TGTGCCAGCAGTTTTAATGGTGAAGGGACAGGAGACTACGAGCAGTACTTC. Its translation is CASSFNGEGTGDYEQYF.

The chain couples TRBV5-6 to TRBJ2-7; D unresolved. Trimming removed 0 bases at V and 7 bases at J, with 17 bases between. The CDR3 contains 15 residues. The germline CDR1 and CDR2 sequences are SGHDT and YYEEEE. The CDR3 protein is CASSLGARPVGEQYF. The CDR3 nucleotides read TGTGCCAGCAGCTTGGGGGCGAGACCCGTTGGAGAGCAGTACTTC.

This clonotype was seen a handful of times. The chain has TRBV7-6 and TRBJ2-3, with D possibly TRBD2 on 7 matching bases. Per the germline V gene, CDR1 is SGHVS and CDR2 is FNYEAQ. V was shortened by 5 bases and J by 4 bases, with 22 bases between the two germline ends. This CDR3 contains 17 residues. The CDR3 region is CASSVPVGGLPADTQYF. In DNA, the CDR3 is TGTGCCAGCAGCGTCCCCGTCGGGGGGCTCCCCGCAGATACGCAGTATTTT. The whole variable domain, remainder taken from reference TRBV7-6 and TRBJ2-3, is GAGVSQSPRYKVTKRGQDVALRCDPISGHVSLYWYRQALGQGPEFLTYFNYEAQQDKSGLPNDRFSAERPEGSISTLTIQRTEQRDSAMYRCASSVPVGGLPADTQYFGPGTRLTVL.

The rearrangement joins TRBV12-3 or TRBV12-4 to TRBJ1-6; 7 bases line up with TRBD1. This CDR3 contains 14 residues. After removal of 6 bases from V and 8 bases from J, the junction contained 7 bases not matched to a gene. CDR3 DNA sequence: TGTGCCAGCAGGCCCACAGGGGCAGATTCACCCCTCCACTTT. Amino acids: CASRPTGADSPLHF.

CDR3: CASSLVSSGGTIDTDTQYF. The CDR3 bases are TGTGCCAGCAGCTTAGTTAGTAGCGGGGGGACCATCGACACAGATACGCAGTATTTT. V gene TRBV7-6 combines with J gene TRBJ2-3, with 10 positions matching TRBD2. This CDR3 spans 19 amino acids. Trimming cost V 1 base and J 2 bases; bases outside gene matches: 12. The germline gives CDR1 SGHVS, CDR2 FNYEAQ.

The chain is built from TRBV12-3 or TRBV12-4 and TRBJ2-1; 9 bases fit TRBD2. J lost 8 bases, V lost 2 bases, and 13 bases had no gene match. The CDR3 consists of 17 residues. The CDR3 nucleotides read TGTGCCAGCAGTTTAAGTGGGACTAGCAGGGCGGGAGATGAGCAGTTCTTC. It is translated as CASSLSGTSRAGDEQFF.

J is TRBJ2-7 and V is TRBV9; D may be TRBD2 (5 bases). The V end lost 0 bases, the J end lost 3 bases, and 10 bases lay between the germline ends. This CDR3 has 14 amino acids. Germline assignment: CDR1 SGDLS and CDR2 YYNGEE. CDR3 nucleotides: TGTGCCAGCAGCGTAGGTCGGGATAACTACGAGCAGTACTTC. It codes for CASSVGRDNYEQYF.

The CDR3 DNA sequence: TGTGCCAGCAGTTCCCCGGACCGTTTTGATGAGCAGTTCTTC. Translating it yields CASSSPDRFDEQFF. V and J are TRBV28 and TRBJ2-1, with D hard to call. Germline values: CDR1 MDHEN, CDR2 SYDVKM. Trimming took off 4 bases at V and 8 bases at J, with 15 bases between the two ends. The CDR3 contains 14 residues.